These 22 T cell receptor beta chains originate from one sample sequenced in a study of vaccination and CD4 T cells after COVID-19. No antigens are known for them. The Oncomine TCR Beta short-read assay was applied to DNA of cultured CD4+ T cells. TCRdb reanalysed the PCR reads using MiXCR and keeps one entry per CDR3 protein. This table holds roughly 28,000 distinct CDR3 sequences, about 60% found once. The treatment here: roughly 10-day PBMC culture with coronavirus spike peptide pools or control peptides (ViraFEST assay). The starting material was CD4+ T cells from blood, cultured in vitro, obtained after SARS-CoV-2 vaccination. The receptors here all came from a human donor who received a COVID-19 vaccine.

This clonotype was observed once. This chain uses TRBV2 with TRBJ1-6; TRBD1 is a possible D gene (5 bases). Between the trimmed V and J ends, which lost 3 bases and 6 bases, there was a span of 9 bases. Looked up from germline, CDR1 is SNHLY and CDR2 is FYNNEI. There are 14 residues in the CDR3. The CDR3 DNA reads as TGTGCCAGCAGTGAGTTACAGGCTAATTCACCCCTCCACTTT. Translated, it gives CASSELQANSPLHF.

This clonotype came up once. The chain is built from TRBV3-1 and TRBJ2-5; D uncertain. This CDR3 has 11 amino acids. The V gene lost 3 bases and the J gene lost 7 bases, with 6 bases spanning the gap. Germline lookup yields CDR1 LGHDT and CDR2 YNNKEL (reference sequence). Here the CDR3 DNA reads TGTGCCAGCAGCCAGCCCGGGACCCAGTACTTC. As protein: CASSQPGTQYF.

Here the CDR3 DNA reads TGCAGTGCTAGAGCGTTCGCTAGCGGGGGCCGCACAGATACGCAGTATTTT. Its protein product is CSARAFASGGRTDTQYF. The chain couples TRBV20-1 to TRBJ2-3, with TRBD2 matching 10 bases. CDR1 DFQATT and CDR2 SNEGSKA come from the germline V gene (reference sequence). The CDR3 sequence is 17 residues long. Trimming at V came to 1 base and at J to 1 base, leaving 8 bases not matched to a gene.

The V gene is TRBV6-2 or TRBV6-3, the J gene TRBJ1-6, with no clear D. Germline assignment: CDR1 MNHEY and CDR2 SVGEGT. The CDR3 consists of 15 residues. V was shortened by 4 bases and J by 14 bases, with 21 bases between the two germline ends. CDR3 DNA: TGTGCCAGCAGTTCACTTACGGGTCCGGTGGAGACCCTCCACTTT. Amino acid sequence: CASSSLTGPVETLHF.

This clonotype has more than one count but fewer than ten. V usage is TRBV12-3 or TRBV12-4 and J usage is TRBJ2-6; 8 bases agree with TRBD1. Losses at the gene ends were 5 bases for V and 2 bases for J; bases not matched to a gene: 8. There are 17 residues in the CDR3. Written as DNA, the CDR3 is TGTGCCAGCAGTCTCGGACAGGGCCGTCCTGGGGCCAACGTCCTGACTTTC. Its translation: CASSLGQGRPGANVLTF.

The genes are TRBV20-1 and TRBJ2-5, with TRBD1 matching 12 bases. The CDR3 is made up of 15 amino acids. CDR1 is DFQATT, CDR2 SNEGSKA, per germline (reference sequence). The V gene end was trimmed by 6 bases and the J gene end by 9 bases; junction bases not matched to a gene: 14. CDR3 bases: TGCAGTGCCCCTCAACGGGACAGGGGGCTTCGGTCCCAGTACTTC. Residues: CSAPQRDRGLRSQYF.

The V gene is TRBV19, the J gene TRBJ1-1; D not resolved. This CDR3 comprises 13 residues. CDR1 and CDR2 (germline): LNHDA, SQIVND (reference sequence). Trimming pared 5 bases from V and 6 bases from J, leaving 13 bases between. The CDR3 reads CASSWVLTAEAFF. The CDR3 bases are TGTGCCAGTAGTTGGGTTCTTACCGCTGAAGCTTTCTTT.

The sample holds a few counts of this clonotype. This chain connects TRBV2 to TRBJ1-2; no clear D. Per germline, CDR1 SNHLY and CDR2 FYNNEI. This CDR3 region has 12 residues. The V end lost 4 bases, the J end lost 4 bases, and 7 bases lay between the germline ends. CDR3 sequence (DNA): TGTGCCAGCAGTGTCCGACCCTATGGCTACACCTTC. Translated: CASSVRPYGYTF.

This chain connects TRBV2 to TRBJ1-4; no definite D call. The CDR3 is 14 amino acids. The germline V gene encodes CDR1 SNHLY and CDR2 FYNNEI. The V end lost 6 bases, the J end lost 4 bases, and 12 bases lay between the germline ends. The CDR3 region is CASRGREGNEKLFF. The CDR3 DNA reads TGTGCCAGCAGGGGTAGGGAGGGTAATGAAAAACTGTTTTTT.

V usage is TRBV20-1 and J usage is TRBJ2-7, with 7 nucleotides matching TRBD1. CDR1 is DFQATT, CDR2 SNEGSKA, per germline (reference sequence). The CDR3 has 12 residues. Trimming took 4 bases from V and 3 from J; bases not matched to a gene: 3. DNA for the CDR3: TGCAGTGCTACCGGGACAGACTACGAGCAGTACTTC. Translation gives CSATGTDYEQYF.

Worth noting for this clonotype: Relative to the germline gene, one junction end is altered; a read error may explain this. The rearrangement uses TRBV5-3 and TRBJ2-5; tentatively, D is TRBD2 (6 bases). TRBV5-3 carries the ORF label, with uncertain function. The CDR3 is 14 amino acids. For the CDR3, the DNA is TGTGCCAGCAGCTTAGGAGGGCGTTCCGAGACCCAGTACTTC. Translated: CASSLGGRSETQYF.

V usage is TRBV20-1 and J usage is TRBJ1-5; TRBD1 matches 7 bases. The CDR3 has 13 amino acids. Germline V gene sequence: CDR1 DFQATT, CDR2 SNEGSKA (reference sequence). Germline trimming cut 4 bases from V and 5 bases from J; bases unmatched to any gene: 5. For the CDR3, the DNA is TGCAGTGCTATTGGGACAGTTGATCAGCCCCAGCATTTT. This translates into CSAIGTVDQPQHF.

This chain links TRBV6-1 with TRBJ2-3; D uncertain. CDR1 is MNHNS and CDR2 is SASEGT in the germline V gene. V shed 3 bases and J shed 3 bases, with 7 bases lying between them. The CDR3 spans 13 residues. The CDR3 reads CASSDWGTDTQYF. CDR3 bases: TGTGCCAGCAGTGATTGGGGAACAGATACGCAGTATTTT.

This clonotype came up a few times. The rearrangement uses TRBV2 and TRBJ2-5, with a weak D call TRBD2 (7 bases). CDR3 length equals 15 residues. CDR1 and CDR2 (germline): SNHLY, FYNNEI. Trimming removed 6 bases from V and 2 bases from J, with 16 bases in between. CDR3 amino acids: CASSRGAVGQETQYF. The CDR3 nucleotides are TGTGCCAGCAGCCGGGGGGCAGTAGGGCAAGAGACCCAGTACTTC.

The gene calls are TRBV28 and TRBJ1-6; D gene uncertain. The CDR3 covers 15 residues. Trimming removed 3 bases from V and 7 bases from J, with 13 bases in between. Germline values: CDR1 MDHEN, CDR2 SYDVKM. In DNA form, the CDR3 reads TGTGCCAGCAGTTTCCCCCGTTTAGACAATTCACCCCTCCACTTT. It is translated as CASSFPRLDNSPLHF.

V is TRBV10-3 and J is TRBJ2-1; D is possibly TRBD1 (5 bases). The CDR3 sequence is 13 residues long. V lost 4 bases to trimming and J lost 5 bases, with 9 bases between them. Germline V gene lookup returns CDR1 ENHRY and CDR2 SYGVKD. The CDR3 DNA reads TGTGCCATCAGTGGCCAGGGCGACAATGAGCAGTTCTTC. This gives the protein CAISGQGDNEQFF.

The J gene is TRBJ2-1, the V gene TRBV6-1, with a tentative D call TRBD1 (6 bases). CDR3 size: 15 residues. V was clipped by 7 bases and J by 3 bases, with 16 bases between them. Germline CDR1 and CDR2: MNHNS and SASEGT. Here the CDR3 reads CASTVLGDIYNEQFF. The CDR3, as DNA: TGTGCCAGCACCGTTCTGGGGGACATCTACAATGAGCAGTTCTTC.

The CDR3 loop reads CASSKGRADTQYF. The CDR3 DNA follows: TGTGCCAGCAGCAAAGGGCGAGCAGATACGCAGTATTTT. J is TRBJ2-3 and V is TRBV21-1. TRBV21-1 is deemed a pseudogene. The CDR3 is made up of 13 amino acids.

This clonotype was observed a few times. V is TRBV19 and J is TRBJ1-2; TRBD1 agrees at 8 bases. The germline gives CDR1 LNHDA, CDR2 SQIVND (reference sequence). The CDR3 covers 16 residues. J was trimmed by 5 bases and V by 3 bases; bases with no gene match: 11. Here the CDR3 DNA reads TGTGCCAGTAGTATCTCCCACGGGACAGGAAATTATGGCTACACCTTC. Its translation: CASSISHGTGNYGYTF.

The DNA for the CDR3 is TGTGCCAGCAGCGAGGGACTGGGAGTCACTGAAGCTTTCTTT. It is translated as CASSEGLGVTEAFF. The V gene is TRBV6-1, the J gene TRBJ1-1; TRBD1 might be the D (5 bases). With 6 bases removed from V and 4 bases from J, the gap between germline ends came to 15 bases. Per the germline V gene, CDR1 is MNHNS and CDR2 is SASEGT. This CDR3 comprises 14 residues.

The genes are TRBV24-1 and TRBJ1-3; the match to TRBD1 covers 7 bases. This CDR3 has 15 amino acids. V trimming: 3 bases; J trimming: 4 bases; junction bases outside the gene matches: 5. Germline V gene data show CDR1 as KGHDR and CDR2 as SFDVKD. CDR3 amino acids: CATSDKTGFGNTIYF. The CDR3 nucleotides are TGTGCCACCAGTGATAAGACAGGGTTCGGAAACACCATATATTTT.

This clonotype has more than one count but fewer than ten. The rearrangement links TRBV7-9 to TRBJ2-5; D perhaps matches TRBD2 (5 bases). Trimming cost V 3 bases and J 7 bases, with 9 bases left between them. CDR1 is SEHNR and CDR2 is FQNEAQ in the germline V gene (reference sequence). This CDR3 comprises 12 residues. This CDR3 is CASSFSDWTQYF. The CDR3 DNA sequence: TGTGCCAGCAGCTTCTCGGACTGGACCCAGTACTTC.